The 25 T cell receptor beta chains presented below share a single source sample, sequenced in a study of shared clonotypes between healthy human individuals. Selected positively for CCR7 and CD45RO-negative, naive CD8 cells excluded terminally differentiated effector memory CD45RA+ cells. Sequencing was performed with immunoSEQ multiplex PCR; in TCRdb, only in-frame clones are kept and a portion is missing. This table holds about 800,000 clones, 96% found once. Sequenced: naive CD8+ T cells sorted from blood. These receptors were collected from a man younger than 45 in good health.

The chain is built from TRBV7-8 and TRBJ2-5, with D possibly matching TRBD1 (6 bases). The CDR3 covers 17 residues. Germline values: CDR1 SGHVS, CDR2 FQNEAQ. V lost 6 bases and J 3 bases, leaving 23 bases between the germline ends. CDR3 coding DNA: TGTGCCAGCAGTAGGCCAAGCGACCTAGCAGGGGAAGAGACCCAGTACTTC. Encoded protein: CASSRPSDLAGEETQYF.

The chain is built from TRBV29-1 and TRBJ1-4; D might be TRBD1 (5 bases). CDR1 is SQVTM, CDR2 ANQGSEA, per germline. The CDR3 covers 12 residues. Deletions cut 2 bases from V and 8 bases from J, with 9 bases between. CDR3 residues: CSVESGEEKLFF. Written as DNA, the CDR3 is TGCAGCGTTGAATCGGGGGAGGAAAAACTGTTTTTT.

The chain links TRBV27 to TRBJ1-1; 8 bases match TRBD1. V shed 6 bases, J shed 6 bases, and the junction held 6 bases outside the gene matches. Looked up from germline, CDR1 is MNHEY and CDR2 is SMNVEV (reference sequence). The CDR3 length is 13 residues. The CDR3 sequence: CASSPDRGPEAFF. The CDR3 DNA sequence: TGTGCCAGCAGCCCTGACAGGGGACCTGAAGCTTTCTTT.

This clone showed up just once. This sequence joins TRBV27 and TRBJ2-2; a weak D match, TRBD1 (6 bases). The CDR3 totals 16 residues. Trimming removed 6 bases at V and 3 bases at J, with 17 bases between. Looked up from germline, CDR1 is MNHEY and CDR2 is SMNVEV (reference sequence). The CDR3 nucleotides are TGTGCCAGCAGAAGCAGGGGTGGTTTAGACACCGGGGAGCTGTTTTTT. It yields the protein CASRSRGGLDTGELFF.

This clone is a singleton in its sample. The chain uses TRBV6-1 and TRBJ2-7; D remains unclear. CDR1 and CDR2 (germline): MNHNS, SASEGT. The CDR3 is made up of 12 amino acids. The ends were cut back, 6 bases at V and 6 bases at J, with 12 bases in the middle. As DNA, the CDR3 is TGTGCCAGCAGGCCATTCGCCGGCGAGCAGTACTTC. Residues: CASRPFAGEQYF.

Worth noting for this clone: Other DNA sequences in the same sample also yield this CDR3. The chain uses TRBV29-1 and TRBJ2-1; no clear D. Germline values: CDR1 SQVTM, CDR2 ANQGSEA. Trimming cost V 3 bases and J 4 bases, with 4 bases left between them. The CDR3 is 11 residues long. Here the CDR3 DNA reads TGCAGCGTTGATAGTTACAATGAGCAGTTCTTC. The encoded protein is CSVDSYNEQFF.

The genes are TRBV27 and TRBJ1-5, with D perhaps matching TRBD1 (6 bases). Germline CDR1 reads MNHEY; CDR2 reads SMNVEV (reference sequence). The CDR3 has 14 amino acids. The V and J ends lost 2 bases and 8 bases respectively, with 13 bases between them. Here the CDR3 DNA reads TGTGCCAGCAGTTTAGCGGGGGCAGGGGAGCCCCAGCATTTT. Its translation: CASSLAGAGEPQHF.

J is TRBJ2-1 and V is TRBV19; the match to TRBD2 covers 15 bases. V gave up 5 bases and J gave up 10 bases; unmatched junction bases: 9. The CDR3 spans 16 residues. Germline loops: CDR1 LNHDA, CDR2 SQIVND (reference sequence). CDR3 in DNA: TGTGCCAGTAGTGACTCGGGACTAGCGGGAGGTTTCGAGCAGTTCTTC. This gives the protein CASSDSGLAGGFEQFF.

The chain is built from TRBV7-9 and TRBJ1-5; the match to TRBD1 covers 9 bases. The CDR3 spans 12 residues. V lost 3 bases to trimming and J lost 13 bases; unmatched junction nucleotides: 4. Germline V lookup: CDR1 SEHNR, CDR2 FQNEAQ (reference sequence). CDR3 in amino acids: CASSFLGQGQHF. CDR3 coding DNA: TGTGCCAGCAGCTTTCTCGGACAGGGGCAGCATTTT. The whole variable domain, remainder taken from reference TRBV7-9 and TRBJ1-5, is DTGVSQNPRHKITKRGQNVTFRCDPISEHNRLYWYRQTLGQGPEFLTYFQNEAQLEKSRLLSDRFSAERPKGSFSTLEIQRTEQGDSAMYLCASSFLGQGQHFGDGTRLSIL.

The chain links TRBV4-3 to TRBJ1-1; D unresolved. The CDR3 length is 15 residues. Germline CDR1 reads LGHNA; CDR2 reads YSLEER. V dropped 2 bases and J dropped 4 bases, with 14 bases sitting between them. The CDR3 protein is CASSQPGRGSTEAFF. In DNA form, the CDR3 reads TGCGCCAGCAGCCAACCCGGACGAGGGTCCACTGAAGCTTTCTTT.

CDR3 residues: CASSQGGSSTEAFF. The CDR3 DNA reads as TGTGCCAGCAGCCAGGGGGGCTCGAGCACTGAAGCTTTCTTT. The chain carries TRBV7-9 and TRBJ1-1; 7 bases fit TRBD1. CDR3 length equals 14 residues. V shed 5 bases and J 4 bases; nucleotides not matched to a gene: 7. The germline gives CDR1 SEHNR, CDR2 FQNEAQ (reference sequence).

CDR3 sequence (DNA): TGTGCCAGCAGCTCACCTCTAGCGGGGGGGGCAGATACGCAGTATTTT. It is translated as CASSSPLAGGADTQYF. This chain uses TRBV27 with TRBJ2-3; 12 bases agree with TRBD2. This CDR3 is built from 16 residues. V lost 6 bases and J lost 4; bases outside the gene matches: 8. The germline gives CDR1 MNHEY, CDR2 SMNVEV (reference sequence).

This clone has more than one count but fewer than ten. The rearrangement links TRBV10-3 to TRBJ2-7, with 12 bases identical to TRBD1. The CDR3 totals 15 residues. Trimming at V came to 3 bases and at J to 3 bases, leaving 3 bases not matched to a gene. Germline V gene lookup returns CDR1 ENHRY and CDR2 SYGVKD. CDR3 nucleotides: TGTGCCATCAGTGAAAGGGACAGGGGGCACTACGAGCAGTACTTC. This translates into CAISERDRGHYEQYF.

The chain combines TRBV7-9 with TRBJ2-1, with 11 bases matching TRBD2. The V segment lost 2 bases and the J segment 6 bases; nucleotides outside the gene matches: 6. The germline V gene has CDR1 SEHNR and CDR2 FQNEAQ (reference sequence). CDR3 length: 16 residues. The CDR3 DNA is TGTGCCAGCAGCTTACCAACTAGCGGGGGAGGCAATGAGCAGTTCTTC. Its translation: CASSLPTSGGGNEQFF.

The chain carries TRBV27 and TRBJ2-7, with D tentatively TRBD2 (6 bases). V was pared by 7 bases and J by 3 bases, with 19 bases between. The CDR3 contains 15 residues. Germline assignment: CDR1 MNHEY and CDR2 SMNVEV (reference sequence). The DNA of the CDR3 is TGTGCCAGCAAATTCACTAGCAGTGATCGCTACGAGCAGTACTTC. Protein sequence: CASKFTSSDRYEQYF.

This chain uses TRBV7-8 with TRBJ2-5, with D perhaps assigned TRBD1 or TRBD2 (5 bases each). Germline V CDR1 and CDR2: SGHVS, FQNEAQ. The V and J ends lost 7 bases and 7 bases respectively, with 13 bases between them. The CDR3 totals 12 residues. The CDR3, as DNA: TGTGCCAGCAAGGGACGGGGAACGACCCAGTACTTC. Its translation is CASKGRGTTQYF.

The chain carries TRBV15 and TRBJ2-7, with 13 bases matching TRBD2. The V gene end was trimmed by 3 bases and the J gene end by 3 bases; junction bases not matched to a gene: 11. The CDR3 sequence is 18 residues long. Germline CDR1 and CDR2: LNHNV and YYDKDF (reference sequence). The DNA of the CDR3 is TGTGCCACCAGCAGGGGTGGACTAGCGGGAGAGGGGAACTACGAGCAGTACTTC. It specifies CATSRGGLAGEGNYEQYF.

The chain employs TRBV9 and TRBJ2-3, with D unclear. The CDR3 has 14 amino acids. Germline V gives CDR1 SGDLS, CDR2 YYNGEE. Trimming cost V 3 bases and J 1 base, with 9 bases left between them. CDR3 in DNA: TGTGCCAGCAGCGACCCAGATGGCACAGATACGCAGTATTTT. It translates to CASSDPDGTDTQYF.

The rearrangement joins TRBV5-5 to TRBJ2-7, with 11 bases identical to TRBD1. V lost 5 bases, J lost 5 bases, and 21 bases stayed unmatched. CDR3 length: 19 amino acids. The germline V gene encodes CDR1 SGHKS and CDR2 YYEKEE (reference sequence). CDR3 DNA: TGTGCCAGCAGGGGGACAGGGGGGACCGCATGGCGGGAGTCGGACGAGCAGTACTTC. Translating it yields CASRGTGGTAWRESDEQYF.

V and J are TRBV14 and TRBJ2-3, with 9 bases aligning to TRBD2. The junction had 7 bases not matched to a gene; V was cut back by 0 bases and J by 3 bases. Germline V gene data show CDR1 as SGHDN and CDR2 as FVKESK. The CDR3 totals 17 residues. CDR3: CASSQEGSGSWTDTQYF. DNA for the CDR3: TGTGCCAGCAGCCAAGAGGGTAGCGGGAGTTGGACAGATACGCAGTATTTT.

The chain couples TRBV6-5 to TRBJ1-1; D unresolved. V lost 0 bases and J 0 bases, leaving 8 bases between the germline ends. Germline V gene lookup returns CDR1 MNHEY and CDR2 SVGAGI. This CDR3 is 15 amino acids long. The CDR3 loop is CASSYSTHLNTEAFF. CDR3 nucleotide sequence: TGTGCCAGCAGTTACTCGACCCACTTGAACACTGAAGCTTTCTTT.

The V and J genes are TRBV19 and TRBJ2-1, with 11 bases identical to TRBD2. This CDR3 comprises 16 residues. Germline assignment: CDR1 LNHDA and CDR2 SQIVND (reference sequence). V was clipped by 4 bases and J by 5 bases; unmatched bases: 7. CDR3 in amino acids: CASSRRLAGSHNEQFF. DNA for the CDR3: TGTGCCAGTAGTAGGAGACTAGCGGGAAGCCACAATGAGCAGTTCTTC.

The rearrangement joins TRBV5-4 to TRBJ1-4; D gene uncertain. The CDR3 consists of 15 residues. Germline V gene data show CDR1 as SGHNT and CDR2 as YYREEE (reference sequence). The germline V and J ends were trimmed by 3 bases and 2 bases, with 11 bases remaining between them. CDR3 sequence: CASSYQGLTNEKLFF. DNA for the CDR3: TGTGCCAGCAGCTACCAAGGGTTGACTAATGAAAAACTGTTTTTT.

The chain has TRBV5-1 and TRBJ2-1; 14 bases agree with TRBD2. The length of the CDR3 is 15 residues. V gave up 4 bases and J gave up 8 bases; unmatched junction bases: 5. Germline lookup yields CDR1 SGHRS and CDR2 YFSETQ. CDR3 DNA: TGCGCCAGCAGCGGGGGACTAGCGGGAGAGTATGAGCAGTTCTTC. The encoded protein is CASSGGLAGEYEQFF.

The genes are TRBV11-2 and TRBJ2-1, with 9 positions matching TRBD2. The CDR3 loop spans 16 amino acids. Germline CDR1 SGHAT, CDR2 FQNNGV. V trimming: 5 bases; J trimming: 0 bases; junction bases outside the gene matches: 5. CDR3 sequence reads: CASSTGLADSYNEQFF. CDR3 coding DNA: TGTGCCAGCAGCACGGGACTAGCAGACTCCTACAATGAGCAGTTCTTC. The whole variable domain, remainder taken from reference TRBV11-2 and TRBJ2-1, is EAGVAQSPRYKIIEKRQSVAFWCNPISGHATLYWYQQILGQGPKLLIQFQNNGVVDDSQLPKDRFSAERLKGVDSTLKIQPAKLEDSAVYLCASSTGLADSYNEQFFGPGTRLTVL.